Below, 32 T cell receptor beta chains from the same sample are listed, as sequenced in a study of PD-1 blockade in classical Hodgkin lymphoma. Repertoires were generated with immunoSEQ multiplex PCR, while TCRdb's copy carries only in-frame clones and drops some. The sample has about 94,000 clones, roughly 89% seen once. After autologous stem cell transplantation all patients relapsed, and prior brentuximab vedotin exposure differed between cohorts. This specimen consisted of peripheral blood mononuclear cells (PBMCs), obtained before the second cycle of nivolumab. The receptors originated from a human donor with classical Hodgkin lymphoma.

Here the CDR3 reads CASSLGPAAAGDTQYF. The CDR3 nucleotides read TGTGCCAGCAGCTTAGGCCCGGCGGCAGCAGGGGATACGCAGTATTTT. The chain is built from TRBV7-6 and TRBJ2-3; possible D gene TRBD1, 5 bases. V dropped 1 base and J dropped 6 bases, with 17 bases sitting between them. The CDR3 spans 16 residues. The germline V gene encodes CDR1 SGHVS and CDR2 FNYEAQ.

This chain uses TRBV6-5 with TRBJ1-2; 10 bases are shared with TRBD1. V lost 10 bases to trimming and J lost 9 bases; unmatched junction nucleotides: 17. CDR3 length: 15 amino acids. From germline, CDR1 is MNHEY and CDR2 SVGAGI. In nucleotides, the CDR3 is TGTGCCATCTTGATGAGCTCCGGGACAGGGGAAAGCTACACCTTC. Translated, it gives CAILMSSGTGESYTF.

This chain connects TRBV2 to TRBJ1-5, with 7 nucleotides matching TRBD1. V shed 4 bases, J shed 8 bases, and the junction held 2 bases outside the gene matches. The CDR3 has 12 amino acids. Germline lookup yields CDR1 SNHLY and CDR2 FYNNEI. The CDR3 reads CASSGQGKPQHF. The CDR3 region has the DNA TGTGCCAGCAGTGGACAGGGAAAGCCCCAGCATTTT.

CDR3 sequence reads: CASSEPGLNTGELFF. The CDR3 nucleotides are TGTGCCAGCAGTGAACCTGGACTAAACACCGGGGAGCTGTTTTTT. This sequence joins TRBV6-1 and TRBJ2-2, with D maybe TRBD2 (6 bases). The germline gives CDR1 MNHNS, CDR2 SASEGT. Deletions cut 2 bases from V and 2 bases from J, with 9 bases between. This CDR3 has 15 amino acids.

J is TRBJ2-7 and V is TRBV27; 8 positions agree with TRBD2. The CDR3 is made up of 16 amino acids. Germline V lookup: CDR1 MNHEY, CDR2 SMNVEV (reference sequence). The J segment lost 0 bases and the V segment lost 0 bases, leaving 4 bases of the junction unmatched. The CDR3 region is CASSLSLAGISYEQYF. The CDR3 DNA reads TGTGCCAGCAGTTTATCCCTAGCGGGCATCTCCTACGAGCAGTACTTC.

The chain recombines TRBV7-9 with TRBJ2-4, with D possibly being TRBD1 (6 bases). The length of the CDR3 is 12 residues. Germline-derived CDR1 and CDR2 are SEHNR and FQNEAQ (reference sequence). The V end was cut by 5 bases, the J end by 7 bases, with 9 bases between. CDR3 nucleotides: TGTGCCAGCAGCCAAACAGGGAACATTCAGTACTTC. Translation: CASSQTGNIQYF.

Only one count was recorded for this clone. The chain recombines TRBV13 with TRBJ2-5; 10 nucleotides align to TRBD1. This CDR3 has 15 residues. The ends lost 5 bases at V and 3 bases at J; junction bases unmatched: 6. From germline, CDR1 is PRHDT and CDR2 FYEKMQ (reference sequence). The CDR3 DNA sequence: TGTGCCAGCAGCCCGACCGGGACAGGGGAAGAGACCCAGTACTTC. Translated: CASSPTGTGEETQYF. Supplemented by reference TRBV13 and TRBJ2-5, the full variable domain reads AAGVIQSPRHLIKEKRETATLKCYPIPRHDTVYWYQQGPGQDPQFLISFYEKMQSDKGSIPDRFSAQQFSDYHSELNMSSLELGDSALYFCASSPTGTGEETQYFGPGTRLLVL.

The J gene is TRBJ2-1, the V gene TRBV7-8, with 10 bases fitting TRBD2. The germline CDR1 and CDR2 sequences are SGHVS and FQNEAQ. The CDR3 length is 15 residues. J gave up 2 bases and V 5 bases, and 3 bases lay outside the gene matches. The CDR3, as DNA: TGTGCCAGCAGCCCAACTAGCGGGGCCTACAATGAGCAGTTCTTC. Protein: CASSPTSGAYNEQFF.

The CDR3: CASSLPGSASAYTDTQYF. The CDR3 DNA is TGTGCCAGCAGCTTGCCCGGCTCGGCTAGCGCTTACACAGATACGCAGTATTTT. V and J are TRBV5-4 and TRBJ2-3, with D maybe TRBD2 (6 bases). The V and J ends lost 1 base and 2 bases respectively, with 20 bases between them. The CDR3 is 18 amino acids. Germline CDR1 reads SGHNT; CDR2 reads YYREEE (reference sequence).

CDR3 region: CASSGWISGGAIKETQYF. CDR3 nucleotides: TGTGCCAGCAGTGGGTGGATTAGCGGGGGGGCCATAAAAGAGACCCAGTACTTC. The V and J genes are TRBV6-4 and TRBJ2-5; 11 bases line up with TRBD2. This CDR3 spans 18 amino acids. V lost 4 bases and J lost 3; bases outside the gene matches: 13. Germline V gives CDR1 MRHNA, CDR2 SNTAGT.

This rearrangement joins TRBV5-4 to TRBJ2-3, with 10 bases that match TRBD2. This CDR3 is built from 19 residues. J lost 6 bases, V lost 4 bases, and 20 bases had no gene match. The V gene's germline CDR1 is SGHNT and CDR2 YYREEE (reference sequence). DNA of the CDR3: TGTGCCAGCAGCCCCAACCCCCCCTTACTAGCGGGGAGGCGGGATACGCAGTATTTT. Translating it yields CASSPNPPLLAGRRDTQYF.

This chain joins TRBV20-1 and TRBJ2-1, with D unclear. CDR1 and CDR2 from the germline V gene are DFQATT and SNEGSKA (reference sequence). This CDR3 contains 11 residues. The CDR3 region has the DNA TGCAGCGTGTTCGATTACAATGAGCAGTTCTTC. Amino acid sequence: CSVFDYNEQFF.

Concerning this clone: This may be a read error, as it is one base from a much larger clone. The chain recombines TRBV7-3 with TRBJ2-2; unclear D gene. Germline V gives CDR1 SGHTA, CDR2 FQGTGA. This CDR3 is built from 12 residues. Trimming shortened V by 5 bases and J by 0 bases, and 1 base separated the two germline ends. The CDR3 DNA sequence: TGTGCCAGCAGCACGAACACCGGGGAGCTGTTTTTT. Translating it yields CASSTNTGELFF. The full variable domain, in which reference TRBV7-3 and TRBJ2-2 provide the parts outside the CDR3, is GAGVSQTPSNKVTEKGKYVELRCDPISGHTALYWYRQSLGQGPEFLIYFQGTGAADDSGLPNDRFFAVRPEGSVSTLKIQRTERGDSAVYLCASSTNTGELFFGEGSRLTVL.

This rearrangement joins TRBV4-1 to TRBJ2-5; D unclear. Germline V gene lookup returns CDR1 MGHRA and CDR2 YSYEKL. The CDR3 has 15 residues. The V and J ends lost 5 bases and 11 bases respectively, with 24 bases between them. Here the CDR3 reads CASSKTSGLVGEQYF. The CDR3 DNA is TGCGCCAGCAGCAAAACCTCTGGGCTAGTTGGTGAGCAGTACTTC.

This rearrangement joins TRBV5-5 to TRBJ1-2, with a weak D call TRBD1 (6 bases). CDR3 length: 15 residues. The V end lost 2 bases, the J end lost 4 bases, and 15 bases lay between the germline ends. Germline V gives CDR1 SGHKS, CDR2 YYEKEE (reference sequence). The CDR3 loop is CASSFWQGILYGYTF. CDR3 nucleotides: TGTGCCAGCAGCTTCTGGCAGGGGATACTCTATGGCTACACCTTC.

The chain employs TRBV28 and TRBJ1-1, with D tentatively TRBD1 (6 bases). Germline V gives CDR1 MDHEN, CDR2 SYDVKM. The CDR3 length is 12 residues. Trimming took 6 bases from V and 6 from J, leaving 11 bases between them. Here the CDR3 DNA reads TGTGCCAGCAGAAAAACAGGGCCTGAAGCTTTCTTT. Residues: CASRKTGPEAFF.

This clone was counted once. This rearrangement joins TRBV7-2 to TRBJ2-1; 9 positions match TRBD2. The germline gives CDR1 SGHTA, CDR2 FQGNSA. CDR3 size: 15 residues. With 1 base clipped from V and 5 bases from J, the junction kept 3 bases outside the gene matches. The CDR3 region has the DNA TGTGCCAGCAGCTTAGGCGGGGGGGTCAACAATGAGCAGTTCTTC. Protein product: CASSLGGGVNNEQFF. The variable domain in full, with the rest retrieved from reference TRBV7-2 and TRBJ2-1, is GAGVSQSPSNKVTEKGKDVELRCDPISGHTALYWYRQSLGQGLEFLIYFQGNSAPDKSGLPSDRFSAERTGGSVSTLTIQRTQQEDSAVYLCASSLGGGVNNEQFFGPGTRLTVL.

The chain has TRBV4-1 and TRBJ2-1; the D is unclear. Germline lookup yields CDR1 MGHRA and CDR2 YSYEKL. The CDR3 runs to 13 residues. Trimming pared 3 bases from V and 0 bases from J, leaving 3 bases between. As DNA, the CDR3 is TGCGCCAGCAGCCAGAGCTCCTACAATGAGCAGTTCTTC. It encodes CASSQSSYNEQFF.

V and J are TRBV28 and TRBJ1-6, with a possible D match to TRBD1 (6 bases). Germline V gene data show CDR1 as MDHEN and CDR2 as SYDVKM. The germline V and J ends were trimmed by 5 bases and 7 bases, with 15 bases remaining between them. This CDR3 spans 15 amino acids. As DNA, the CDR3 is TGTGCCAGCAGTCCTTCCGGGACACAAAATTCACCCCTCCACTTT. This codes for CASSPSGTQNSPLHF.

The J gene is TRBJ2-6, the V gene TRBV5-1; 8 nucleotides match TRBD1. V lost 6 bases, J lost 2 bases, and 7 bases stayed unmatched. The CDR3 spans 16 residues. Per germline, CDR1 SGHRS and CDR2 YFSETQ. CDR3 sequence: CASTGTGYTGANVLTF. CDR3 coding DNA: TGCGCCAGCACGGGGACAGGCTACACTGGGGCCAACGTCCTGACTTTC.

The V gene is TRBV6-5, the J gene TRBJ2-7, with D uncertain. CDR1 MNHEY and CDR2 SVGAGI come from the germline V gene. With 6 bases removed from V and 0 bases from J, the gap between germline ends came to 12 bases. This CDR3 has 14 amino acids. CDR3 coding DNA: TGTGCCAGCAGCCCCAGACGAAGCTCCTACGAGCAGTACTTC. It codes for CASSPRRSSYEQYF.

This clone has only one observation. The chain has TRBV5-6 and TRBJ2-3; D is perhaps TRBD2 (5 bases). Germline V gives CDR1 SGHDT, CDR2 YYEEEE. V lost 0 bases and J 7 bases, leaving 9 bases between the germline ends. There are 13 residues in the CDR3. The CDR3 coding sequence is TGTGCCAGCAGCTTGGTTGAGGGAAATACGCAGTATTTT. It codes for CASSLVEGNTQYF.

The V gene is TRBV7-9, the J gene TRBJ1-1; a weak D match, TRBD1 (5 bases). With 5 bases removed from V and 1 base from J, the gap between germline ends came to 14 bases. The CDR3 is 15 residues long. CDR1 and CDR2 from the germline V gene are SEHNR and FQNEAQ (reference sequence). The CDR3 here is CASSLTPDRNTEAFF. In DNA form, the CDR3 reads TGTGCCAGCAGCCTCACCCCCGACAGGAACACTGAAGCTTTCTTT.

In its sample, this clone was seen a few times. The CDR3 is CASSSRPGGNTEAFF. CDR3 bases: TGTGCCAGCAGTTCCAGGCCGGGGGGGAACACTGAAGCTTTCTTT. V and J are TRBV27 and TRBJ1-1; D perhaps matches TRBD1 (5 bases). This CDR3 region has 15 residues. Trimming removed 4 bases from V and 1 base from J, with 13 bases in between. Germline-derived CDR1 and CDR2 are MNHEY and SMNVEV (reference sequence).

The V and J genes are TRBV29-1 and TRBJ2-7; TRBD1 might be the D (6 bases). V was clipped by 7 bases and J by 2 bases, with 15 bases between them. The CDR3 extends over 13 amino acids. The germline gives CDR1 SQVTM, CDR2 ANQGSEA. CDR3 coding DNA: TGCAGCGGAGCAGGGGACGGACCCTACGAGCAGTACTTC. This sequence encodes CSGAGDGPYEQYF.

The V and J genes are TRBV4-1 and TRBJ2-5, with 9 bases aligning to TRBD1. With the DNA end fitting TRBJ2-7 better, the J assignment may be wrong. CDR3 length equals 15 residues. The germline V gene has CDR1 MGHRA and CDR2 YSYEKL. The CDR3 region has the DNA TGCGCCAGCAGCCGGATGGGACAGGGTACCTACGAGCAGTACTTC. Translation: CASSRMGQGTYEQYF.

The table lists this clone with a count of one. The CDR3 DNA reads TGTGCCAGCAGCCCGCCGGACAGGGCACACAATGAGCAGTTCTTC. This translates into CASSPPDRAHNEQFF. The V gene is TRBV7-9, the J gene TRBJ2-1, with 8 bases that match TRBD1. Germline lookup yields CDR1 SEHNR and CDR2 FQNEAQ (reference sequence). The CDR3 loop spans 15 amino acids. The trim removed 5 bases at V and 5 bases at J, leaving 8 bases unmatched.

The chain uses TRBV2 and TRBJ1-6, with a tentative D call TRBD1 (5 bases). Germline CDR1 and CDR2: SNHLY and FYNNEI. The CDR3 has 14 amino acids. V lost 4 bases to trimming and J lost 5 bases, with 9 bases between them. CDR3 residues: CASSVRGNNSPLHF. The CDR3 DNA is TGTGCCAGCAGTGTTAGGGGTAATAATTCACCCCTCCACTTT.

The gene calls are TRBV4-2 and TRBJ1-1; D ambiguous. The CDR3 runs 14 residues. The V gene lost 2 bases and the J gene lost 4 bases, with 11 bases spanning the gap. Germline V gene data show CDR1 as LGHNA and CDR2 as YNFKEQ. CDR3 amino acids: CASSQFSRGTEAFF. DNA for the CDR3: TGTGCCAGCAGCCAATTTTCCCGGGGCACTGAAGCTTTCTTT.

The V and J genes are TRBV27 and TRBJ2-3; possibly TRBD1 for D (5 bases). Germline CDR1 is MNHEY and CDR2 is SMNVEV (reference sequence). Trimming took 2 bases from V and 6 from J, leaving 9 bases between them. CDR3 length: 13 residues. CDR3 sequence: CASSLGAGDTQYF. The CDR3 coding sequence is TGTGCCAGCAGTTTAGGGGCCGGGGATACGCAGTATTTT.

V is TRBV6-5 and J is TRBJ1-5; 8 nucleotides agree with TRBD1. J gave up 4 bases and V 6 bases, and 5 bases lay outside the gene matches. This CDR3 region has 14 residues. Germline CDR1 MNHEY, CDR2 SVGAGI. This CDR3 is CASSPGTGNQPQHF. As DNA, the CDR3 is TGTGCCAGCAGCCCCGGGACAGGAAATCAGCCCCAGCATTTT.

This sequence joins TRBV5-1 and TRBJ2-7; TRBD1 agrees at 9 bases. The CDR3 is 14 residues long. The V and J ends lost 4 bases and 7 bases, in that order; junction bases with no gene match: 9. CDR1 SGHRS and CDR2 YFSETQ come from the germline V gene. The CDR3 reads CASSRGQGLGEQYF. CDR3 coding DNA: TGCGCCAGCAGCCGAGGACAGGGGCTCGGGGAGCAGTACTTC.